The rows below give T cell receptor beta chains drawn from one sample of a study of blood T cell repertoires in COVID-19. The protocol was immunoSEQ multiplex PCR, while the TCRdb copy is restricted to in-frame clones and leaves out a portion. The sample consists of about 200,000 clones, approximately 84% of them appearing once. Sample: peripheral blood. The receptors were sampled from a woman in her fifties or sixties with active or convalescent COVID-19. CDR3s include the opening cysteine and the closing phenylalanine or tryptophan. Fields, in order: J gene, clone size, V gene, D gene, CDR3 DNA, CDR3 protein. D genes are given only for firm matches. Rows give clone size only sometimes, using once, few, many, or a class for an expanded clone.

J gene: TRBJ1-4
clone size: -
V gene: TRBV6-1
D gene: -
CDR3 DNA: TGTGCCAGCAGTGAACTGATGACGGACTCCAAGGTGTTTTTT
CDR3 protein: CASSELMTDSKVFF

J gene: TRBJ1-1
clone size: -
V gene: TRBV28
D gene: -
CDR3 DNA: TGTGCCAGCAGCCTCCGCGGGGGGGTGAACACTGAAGCTTTCTTT
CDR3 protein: CASSLRGGVNTEAFF

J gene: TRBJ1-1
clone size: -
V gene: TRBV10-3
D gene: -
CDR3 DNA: TGTGCCTCGAGCGGGGGGAACACTGAAGCTTTCTTT
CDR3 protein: CASSGGNTEAFF

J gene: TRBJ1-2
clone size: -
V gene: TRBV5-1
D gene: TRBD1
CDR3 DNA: TGCGCCAGCAGCTACGGGACTCAGACAGGGACGGGCTACACCTTC
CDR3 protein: CASSYGTQTGTGYTF

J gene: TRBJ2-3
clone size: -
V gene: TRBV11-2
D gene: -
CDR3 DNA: TGTGCCAGCGGAAAAACAGGGCTCAGCACAGATACGCAGTATTTT
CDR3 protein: CASGKTGLSTDTQYF

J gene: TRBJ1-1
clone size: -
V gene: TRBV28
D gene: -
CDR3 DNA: TGTGCCAGCAGGACCGTACAGGGCCTGGGAACTGAAGCTTTCTTT
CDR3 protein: CASRTVQGLGTEAFF

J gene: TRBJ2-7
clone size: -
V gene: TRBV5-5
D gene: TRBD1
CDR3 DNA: TGTGCCAGCAGCTTGGGGCAGGGGGTCTACGAGCAGTACTTC
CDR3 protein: CASSLGQGVYEQYF

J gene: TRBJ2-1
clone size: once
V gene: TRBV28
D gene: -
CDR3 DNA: TGTGCCAGCAGCGGTTCCTACAATGAGCAGTTCTTC
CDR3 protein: CASSGSYNEQFF

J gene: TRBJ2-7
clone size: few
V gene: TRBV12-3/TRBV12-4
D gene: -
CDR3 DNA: TGTGCCAGCATGAAGGACTACGCCTACGAGCAGTACTTC
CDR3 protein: CASMKDYAYEQYF

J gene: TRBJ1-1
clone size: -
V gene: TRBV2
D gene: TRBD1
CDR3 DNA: TGTGCCGGCCGTCGAGGGCAAGGGACAGGGAACACTGAAGCTTTCTTT
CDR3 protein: CAGRRGQGTGNTEAFF

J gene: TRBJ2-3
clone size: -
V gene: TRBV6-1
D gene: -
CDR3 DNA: TGTGCCAGCAGCGAAGGGGGTGGGGCAGGGCCCACAGATACGCAGTATTTT
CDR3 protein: CASSEGGGAGPTDTQYF

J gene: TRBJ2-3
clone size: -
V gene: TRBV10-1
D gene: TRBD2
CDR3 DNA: TGCGCCAGCAGTGAGTCGCGGGGGGGCACAGATACGCAGTATTTT
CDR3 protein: CASSESRGGTDTQYF

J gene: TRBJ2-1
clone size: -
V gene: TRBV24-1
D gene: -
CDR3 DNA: TGTGCCACCAGTGATTTGACAGGACCAAGCTCCTACAATGAGCAGTTCTTC
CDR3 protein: CATSDLTGPSSYNEQFF

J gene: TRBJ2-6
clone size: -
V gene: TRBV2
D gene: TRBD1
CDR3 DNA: TGTGCCAGCAGTTTACAGGGGCAAACCGGGGCCAACGTCCTGACTTTC
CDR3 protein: CASSLQGQTGANVLTF

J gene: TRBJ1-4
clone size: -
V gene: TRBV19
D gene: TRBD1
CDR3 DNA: TGTGCCAGTAGTCAGACAGGGGGCTCTGGTGAAAAACTGTTTTTT
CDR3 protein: CASSQTGGSGEKLFF

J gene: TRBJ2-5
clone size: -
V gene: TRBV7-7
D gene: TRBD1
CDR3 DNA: TGTGCCAGCAGCTTAGGGGACAGGCGTTTGGAGACCCAGTACTTC
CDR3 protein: CASSLGDRRLETQYF

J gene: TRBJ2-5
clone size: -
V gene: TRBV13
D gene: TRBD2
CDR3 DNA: TGTGCCAGCAGCGAAGGACTAGCGGGGGTCCAAGAGACCCAGTACTTC
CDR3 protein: CASSEGLAGVQETQYF

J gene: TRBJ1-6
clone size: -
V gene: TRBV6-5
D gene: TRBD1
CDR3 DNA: TGTGCCAGCAGTTCGGGACAGCAGGGTTCACCCCTCCACTTT
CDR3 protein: CASSSGQQGSPLHF

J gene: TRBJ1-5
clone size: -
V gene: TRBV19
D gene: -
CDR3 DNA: TGTGCCAGTAGTATGCTAGGGGGCAATCAGCCCCAGCATTTT
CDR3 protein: CASSMLGGNQPQHF

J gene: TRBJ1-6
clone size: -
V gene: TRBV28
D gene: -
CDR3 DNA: TGTGCCAGCAGTACCCTGGGGGGTTCACCCCTCCACTTT
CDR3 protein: CASSTLGGSPLHF

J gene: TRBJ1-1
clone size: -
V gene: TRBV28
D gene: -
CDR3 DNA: TGTGCCAGCGACTCCACCGGGGGGAACACTGAAGCTTTCTTT
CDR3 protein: CASDSTGGNTEAFF

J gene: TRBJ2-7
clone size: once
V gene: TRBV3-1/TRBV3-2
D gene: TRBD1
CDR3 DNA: TGTGCCAGCAGCCGGCGACAGGGGACCGCCTACGAGCAGTACTTC
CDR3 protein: CASSRRQGTAYEQYF

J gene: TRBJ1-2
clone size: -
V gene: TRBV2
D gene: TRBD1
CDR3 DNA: TGTGCCAGCACCCCGACAGGGCTGACGGGCGGCTACACCTTC
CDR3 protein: CASTPTGLTGGYTF

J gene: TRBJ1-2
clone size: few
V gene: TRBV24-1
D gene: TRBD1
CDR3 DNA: TGTGCCACCAGTGATCCTAACAGGGGGTACACCTTC
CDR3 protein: CATSDPNRGYTF

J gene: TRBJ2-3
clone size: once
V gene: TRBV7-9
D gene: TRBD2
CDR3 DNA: TGTGCCAGCAGTTTTACTAGCGGGAGCGCAGATACGCAGTATTTT
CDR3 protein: CASSFTSGSADTQYF

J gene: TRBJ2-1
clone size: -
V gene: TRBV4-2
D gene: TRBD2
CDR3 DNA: TGTGCCAGCAGCACCCGGGGTAGCGGGGACAATGAGCAGTTCTTC
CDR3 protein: CASSTRGSGDNEQFF

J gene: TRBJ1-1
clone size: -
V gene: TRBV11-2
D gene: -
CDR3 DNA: TGTGCCAGCAGCTATTGGACAGCTGAAGCTTTCTTT
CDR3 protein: CASSYWTAEAFF

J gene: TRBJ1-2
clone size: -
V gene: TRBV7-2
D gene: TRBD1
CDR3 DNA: TGTGCCAGCAGCTACGGGACAGGGGTTTACTATGGCTACACCTTC
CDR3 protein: CASSYGTGVYYGYTF

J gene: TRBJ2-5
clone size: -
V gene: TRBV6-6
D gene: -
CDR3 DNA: TGTGCCACCCGGTTTACAGGATCCCAAGAGACCCAGTACTTC
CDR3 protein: CATRFTGSQETQYF

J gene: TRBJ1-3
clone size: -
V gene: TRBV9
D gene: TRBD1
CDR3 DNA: TGTGCCAGCAGCGTTACTACAGGGGCTGGAAACACCATATATTTT
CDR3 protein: CASSVTTGAGNTIYF

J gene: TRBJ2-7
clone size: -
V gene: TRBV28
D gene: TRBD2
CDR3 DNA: TGTGCCAGCAGTGGGACTAGCGGGAGCGGGACCTACGAGCAGTACTTC
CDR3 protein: CASSGTSGSGTYEQYF

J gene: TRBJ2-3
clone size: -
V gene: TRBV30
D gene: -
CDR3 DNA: TGTGCCTGGAGTGTAGGGGGGGCGCGGGCAGATACGCAGTATTTT
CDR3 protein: CAWSVGGARADTQYF

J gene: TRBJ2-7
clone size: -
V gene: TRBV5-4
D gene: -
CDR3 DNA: TGTGCCAGCAGCCCTGGAGTAGGTTCCTACGAGCAGTACTTC
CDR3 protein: CASSPGVGSYEQYF

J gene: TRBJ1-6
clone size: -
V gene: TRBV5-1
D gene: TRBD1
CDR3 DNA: TGCGCCAGCAGCTTGGGAGGAGACAGGGTGATTTATAATTCACCCCTCCACTTT
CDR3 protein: CASSLGGDRVIYNSPLHF

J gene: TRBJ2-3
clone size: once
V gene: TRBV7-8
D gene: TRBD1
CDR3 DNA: TGTGCCAGCAGCTTAGCGAGGACAGGGGGCCAGTATTTT
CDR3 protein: CASSLARTGGQYF

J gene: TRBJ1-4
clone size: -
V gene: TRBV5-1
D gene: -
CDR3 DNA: TGCGCCAGCAGCCTTAGGTGGCGGGGTAATGAAAAACTGTTTTTT
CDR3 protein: CASSLRWRGNEKLFF

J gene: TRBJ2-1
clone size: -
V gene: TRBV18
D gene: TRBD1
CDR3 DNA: TGTGCCAGCTCATCGGGACAGGCCTACAATGAGCAGTTCTTC
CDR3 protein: CASSSGQAYNEQFF

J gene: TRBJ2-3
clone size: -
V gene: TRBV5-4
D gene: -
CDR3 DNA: TGTGCCAGCAGCCAGGCGGCGGGGGCGACAGATACGCAGTATTTT
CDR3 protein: CASSQAAGATDTQYF

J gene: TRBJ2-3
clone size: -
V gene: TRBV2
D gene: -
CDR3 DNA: TGTGCCAGCGGTGTCAGCGTGCCCCTGGTAGATACGCAGTATTTT
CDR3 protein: CASGVSVPLVDTQYF

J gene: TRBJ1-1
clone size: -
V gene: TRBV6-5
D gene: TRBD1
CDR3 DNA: TGTGCCAGCAGCCGACAGGGGCGTTCCACTGAAGCTTTCTTT
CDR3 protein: CASSRQGRSTEAFF

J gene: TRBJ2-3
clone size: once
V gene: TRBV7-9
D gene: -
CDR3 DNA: TGTGCCAGCAGCTTAAAGGGGCCGCCCACGGATACGCAGTATTTT
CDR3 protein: CASSLKGPPTDTQYF

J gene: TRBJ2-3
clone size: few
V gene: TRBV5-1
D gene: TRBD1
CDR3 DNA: TGCGCCAGCAGCTTCCGGGACAGGGCCGTAGATACGCAGTATTTT
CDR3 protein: CASSFRDRAVDTQYF

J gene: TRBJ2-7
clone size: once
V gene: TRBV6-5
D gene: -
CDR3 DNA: TGTGCCACCACCGCCGCGACAGACAACTACGAGCAGTACTTC
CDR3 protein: CATTAATDNYEQYF

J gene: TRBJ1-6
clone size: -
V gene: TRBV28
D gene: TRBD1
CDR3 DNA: TGTGCCAGCAGTCCCCGGCCCCGGACAGGGCTTTATAATTCACCCCTCCACTTT
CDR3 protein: CASSPRPRTGLYNSPLHF

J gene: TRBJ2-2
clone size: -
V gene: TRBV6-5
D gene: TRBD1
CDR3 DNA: TGTGCCAGCAGTAGACAGGGACCCGGGGAGCTGTTTTTT
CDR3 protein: CASSRQGPGELFF

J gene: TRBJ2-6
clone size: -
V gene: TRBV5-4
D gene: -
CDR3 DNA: TGTGCCAGCAGCCCGATGCGGGGGCCTGGGGCCAACGTCCTGACTTTC
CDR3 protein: CASSPMRGPGANVLTF

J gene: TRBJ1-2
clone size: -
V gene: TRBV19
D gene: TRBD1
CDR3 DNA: TGTGCCAGTAGTACGGCCGGGACAGGGGACTATGGCTACACCTTC
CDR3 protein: CASSTAGTGDYGYTF

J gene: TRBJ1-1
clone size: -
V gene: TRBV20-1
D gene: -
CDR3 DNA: TGCAGTGCCAAGGAGGACACTGAAGCTTTCTTT
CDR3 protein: CSAKEDTEAFF